This T cell receptor beta chain is from a study of OX40 agonist ivuxolimab in advanced cancers. In the study overall: Enrollees could have had prior anti-PD-1, anti-PD-L1 or anti-CTLA-4 therapy, which more than 30% had received. Overall study results and limits: The authors also found low normalized T-cell clonal expansion in some nonresponders. The 0.1-3.0 mg/kg partial responders had among the lowest clonal expansion.

Only in-frame clones appear in the TCRdb table, and some are missing; sequencing was by immunoSEQ multiplex PCR. This table holds some 46,000 clones, 80% found once. The germline CDR1 and CDR2 sequences are SGHVS and FQNEAQ. The CDR3 consists of 15 residues. Trimming took off 5 bases at V and 0 bases at J, with 11 bases between the two ends. Note on this clone: The antigen is unknown.

The V call is TRBV7-8, the J call TRBJ1-5; D gene unclear. This TCR was sampled from an adult with an advanced solid tumor such as melanoma, head and neck, liver or kidney cancer. The specimen comprised CD4+ or CD8+ T cells sorted from blood, sampled in a trial of the OX40 agonist ivuxolimab. CDR3 amino acids: CASSLELHSNQPQHF. The CDR3, as DNA: TGTGCCAGCAGCCTCGAGTTACATAGCAATCAGCCCCAGCATTTT.